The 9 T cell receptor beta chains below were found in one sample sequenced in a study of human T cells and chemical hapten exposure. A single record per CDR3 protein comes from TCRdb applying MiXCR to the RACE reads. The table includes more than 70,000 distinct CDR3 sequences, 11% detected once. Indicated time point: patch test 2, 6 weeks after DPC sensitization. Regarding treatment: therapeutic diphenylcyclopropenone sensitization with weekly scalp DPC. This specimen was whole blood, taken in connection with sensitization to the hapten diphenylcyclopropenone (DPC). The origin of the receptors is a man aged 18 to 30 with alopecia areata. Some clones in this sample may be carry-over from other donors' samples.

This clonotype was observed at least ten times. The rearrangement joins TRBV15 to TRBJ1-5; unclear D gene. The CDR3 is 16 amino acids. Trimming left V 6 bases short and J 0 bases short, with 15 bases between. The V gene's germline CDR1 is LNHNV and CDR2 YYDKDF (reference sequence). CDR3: CATRSKTAFSNQPQHF. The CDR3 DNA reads TGTGCCACCAGAAGTAAAACAGCGTTTAGCAATCAGCCCCAGCATTTT.

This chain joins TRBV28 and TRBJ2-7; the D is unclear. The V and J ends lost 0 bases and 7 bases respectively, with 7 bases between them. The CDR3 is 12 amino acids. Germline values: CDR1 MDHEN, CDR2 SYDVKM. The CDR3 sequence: CASSLWSGEQYF. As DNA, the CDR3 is TGTGCCAGCAGTTTATGGTCGGGTGAGCAGTACTTC.

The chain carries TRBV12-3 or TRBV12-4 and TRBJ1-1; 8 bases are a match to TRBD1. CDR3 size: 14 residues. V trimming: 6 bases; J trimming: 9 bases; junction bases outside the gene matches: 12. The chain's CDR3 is CASSSLETGEQAFF. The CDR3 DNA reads TGTGCCAGCAGCTCGCTCGAGACAGGGGAGCAAGCTTTCTTT.

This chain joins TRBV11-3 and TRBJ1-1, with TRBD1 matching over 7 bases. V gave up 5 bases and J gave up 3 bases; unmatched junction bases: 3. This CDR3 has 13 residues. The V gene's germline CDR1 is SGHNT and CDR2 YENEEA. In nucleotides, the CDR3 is TGTGCCAGCAGCCTCGACAGGGACACTGAAGCTTTCTTT. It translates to CASSLDRDTEAFF.

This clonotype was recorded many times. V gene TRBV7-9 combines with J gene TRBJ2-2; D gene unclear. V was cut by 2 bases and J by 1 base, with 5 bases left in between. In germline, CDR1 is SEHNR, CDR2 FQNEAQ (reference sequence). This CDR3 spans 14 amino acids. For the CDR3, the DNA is TGTGCCAGCAGCTTATCTGTGAACACCGGGGAGCTGTTTTTT. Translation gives CASSLSVNTGELFF.

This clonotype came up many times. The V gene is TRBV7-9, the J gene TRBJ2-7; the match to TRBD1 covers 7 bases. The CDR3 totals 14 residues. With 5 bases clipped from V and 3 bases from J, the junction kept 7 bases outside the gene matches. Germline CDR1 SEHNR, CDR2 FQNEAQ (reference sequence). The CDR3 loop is CASSRGTVSYEQYF. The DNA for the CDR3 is TGTGCCAGCAGCAGAGGGACAGTCAGCTACGAGCAGTACTTC.

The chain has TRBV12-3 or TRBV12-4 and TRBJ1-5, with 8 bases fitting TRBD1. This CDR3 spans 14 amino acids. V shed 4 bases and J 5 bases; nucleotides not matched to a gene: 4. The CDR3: CASSSGTGHQPQHF. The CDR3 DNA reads TGTGCCAGCAGTTCCGGGACAGGCCATCAGCCCCAGCATTTT.

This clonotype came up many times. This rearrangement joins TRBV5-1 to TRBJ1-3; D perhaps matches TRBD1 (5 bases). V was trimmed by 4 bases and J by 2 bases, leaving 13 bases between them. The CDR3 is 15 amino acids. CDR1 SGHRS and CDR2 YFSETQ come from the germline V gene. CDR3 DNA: TGCGCCAGCAGCAAGGGACTTTCCGCTGGAAACACCATATATTTT. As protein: CASSKGLSAGNTIYF.

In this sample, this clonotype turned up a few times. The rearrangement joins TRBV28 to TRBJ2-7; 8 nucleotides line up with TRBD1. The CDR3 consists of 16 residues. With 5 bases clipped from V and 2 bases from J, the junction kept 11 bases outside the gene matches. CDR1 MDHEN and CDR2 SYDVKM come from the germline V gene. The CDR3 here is CASSPPGTGPTYEQYF. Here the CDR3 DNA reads TGTGCCAGCAGTCCCCCCGGGACAGGCCCTACCTACGAGCAGTACTTC.